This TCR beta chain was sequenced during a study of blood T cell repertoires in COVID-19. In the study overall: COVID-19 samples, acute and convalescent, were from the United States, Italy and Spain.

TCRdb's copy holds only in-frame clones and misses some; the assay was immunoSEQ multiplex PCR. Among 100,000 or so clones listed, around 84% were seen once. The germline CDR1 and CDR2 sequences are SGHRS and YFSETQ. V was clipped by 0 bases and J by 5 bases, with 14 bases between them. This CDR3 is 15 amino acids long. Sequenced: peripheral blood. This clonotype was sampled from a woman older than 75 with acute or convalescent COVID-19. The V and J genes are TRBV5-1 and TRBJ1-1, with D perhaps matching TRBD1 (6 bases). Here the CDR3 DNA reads TGCGCCAGCAGCTTGGCCGCGGGGGCGAGGACTGAAGCTTTCTTT. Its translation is CASSLAAGARTEAFF.